This T cell receptor beta chain was recovered during a study of beta chain bispecific antibodies for T cell cancers. For the study at large: Sequenced cells survived coculture with leukemia lines plus bispecific antibodies.

Trimming took 0 bases from V and 1 from J, leaving 4 bases between them. Germline assignment: CDR1 SGDLS and CDR2 YYNGEE. The CDR3 covers 14 residues. This clonotype was detected many times. The target antigen is unknown. Blood mononuclear cells were expanded for two to three days using either OKT3 anti-CD3 antibody or CD3/CD28 beads. Jurkat-T cell coculture with anti-TRBV12, compared with an anti-CD19 control. Libraries carried unique molecular identifiers used for clonotype counts. TCRdb fed the 5' RACE reads into MiXCR, producing one record per CDR3 protein. This table holds more than 20,000 distinct CDR3 sequences, 2% to 2.5% found once. Study conclusions and caveats: The TRBV12-3 share of total TRBV signal fell roughly 99% after anti-TRBV12 rather than anti-CD19 exposure. Most targeted TRBV signal came from the leukemia cell line cells, not normal T cells.

Sequences were derived from healthy donor T cells cultured with leukemia cells, sampled from a culture containing a bispecific antibody targeting TCR Vbeta12. The chain is built from TRBV9 and TRBJ2-2; D ambiguous. The source of this sequence is a human donor in good health. Some clones in this sample may be carry-over from other donors' samples. Here the CDR3 DNA reads TGTGCCAGCAGCGTAGCACAGAACACCGGGGAGCTGTTTTTT. It is translated as CASSVAQNTGELFF.